This TCR beta chain emerged from a study of CD8+ T cells in alopecia areata. The CDR3 contains 15 residues. Trimming took off 6 bases at V and 2 bases at J, with 11 bases between the two ends. Sorting of PBMCs yielded the CD4+ and CD8+ T cells. RNA was isolated and reverse transcribed to cDNA, the sequencing template. The table came from immunoSEQ multiplex PCR; TCRdb's copy has only in-frame clones and leaves some out. The profile shows about 130,000 clones, 58% of them singletons. The chain joins TRBV23-1 to TRBJ2-6; no clear D gene. TRBV23-1 is reported as an ORF; its role is uncertain. The material was CD4+ T cells sorted from blood, obtained at week 0. This sequence originates from a human donor with alopecia areata. The CDR3 region is CASRTTNPGANVLTF. The CDR3 bases are TGCGCCAGCAGAACCACTAATCCTGGGGCCAACGTCCTGACTTTC.